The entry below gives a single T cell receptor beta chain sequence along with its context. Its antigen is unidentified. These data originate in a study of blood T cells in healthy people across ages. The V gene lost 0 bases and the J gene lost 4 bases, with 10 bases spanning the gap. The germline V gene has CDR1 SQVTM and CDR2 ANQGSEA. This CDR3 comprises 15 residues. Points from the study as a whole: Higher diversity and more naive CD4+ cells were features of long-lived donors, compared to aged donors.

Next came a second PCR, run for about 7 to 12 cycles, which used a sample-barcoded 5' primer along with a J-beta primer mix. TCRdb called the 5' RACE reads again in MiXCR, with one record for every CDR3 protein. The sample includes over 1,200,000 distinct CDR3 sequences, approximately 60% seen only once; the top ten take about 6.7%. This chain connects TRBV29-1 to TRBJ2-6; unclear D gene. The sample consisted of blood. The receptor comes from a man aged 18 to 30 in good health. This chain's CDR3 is CSVEDGEFGANVLTF. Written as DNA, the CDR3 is TGCAGCGTTGAAGATGGTGAGTTCGGGGCCAACGTCCTGACTTTC.